The clone carrying this T cell receptor beta chain was counted at least ten times. The antigen is not known. The sample originates from a study of response to subunit inactivated influenza vaccine. Study-wide findings and caveats: Seasonal influenza vaccination, on each occasion, was suggested by the authors to recruit few new T cells.

The CDR3 is 17 amino acids. Per germline, CDR1 LGHNA and CDR2 YNFKEQ. V was trimmed by 1 base and J by 7 bases, leaving 20 bases between them. TCRdb processed the RT-PCR reads anew with MiXCR; each CDR3 protein has one entry. This table has about 700,000 distinct CDR3 sequences, approximately 15% appearing once. The gene calls are TRBV4-2 and TRBJ2-1; D not certain. The sample here was PBMCs from blood, taken 14 days before vaccination. The origin of this receptor is a man in his fifties who received an inactivated influenza vaccine. DNA for the CDR3: TGTGCCAGCAGCCAAGTTGCTAGGGCGAGAGGTCGGAATGAGCAGTTCTTC. Protein sequence: CASSQVARARGRNEQFF.